This entry is about one T cell receptor beta chain. Its target is unknown. The sample belongs to a study of CXCR3-negative and CXCR3-positive naive CD8 T cells. General observations from the study: CXCR3 expression partially decreased after cryopreservation; most assays used fresh PBMCs. Diversity ran similarly high across both naive subsets but far lower in memory CD8+ cells. The TRBV-TRBJ usage of naive CXCR3-negative and CXCR3-positive cells was similar, but that of memory cells differed.

This CDR3 has 15 amino acids. Per germline, CDR1 MDHEN and CDR2 SYDVKM. The authors made the TRB cDNA libraries by 5' RACE using UMI labels. TCRdb reworked the 5' RACE reads into one entry per CDR3 protein, no DNA. Here the sample table reports some 130,000 distinct CDR3 sequences. Naivety in CD8+ T cells corresponded to a CD45RO-CCR7+CD27+CD95- phenotype. The specimen was naive CXCR3- CD8+ T cells from blood. As for subset: CD45RO-CCR7+CD27+CD95- naive CD8+ T cells lacking CXCR3 (TNR3-). This TCR derives from a human donor in good health. Some clones in this sample may be carry-over from other donors' samples. V gene TRBV28 combines with J gene TRBJ2-7; TCRdb's D gene call, TRBD2, goes unchecked for lack of DNA. CDR3 in amino acids: CASSITSVSSYEQYF.